This T cell receptor (beta chain) appears in the sequencing data of a study of blood T cells in healthy people across ages. Study-wide results and limits: The study regarded diversity estimates from one million T cells as underestimates. Roughly linearly, TCR beta diversity per million T cells fell as age increased.

Comment on this clonotype: Its specificity is not known.

Sample-barcoded 5' priming and a J-beta primer mix drove a second PCR of roughly 6 to 12 cycles. TCRdb re-called the 5' RACE reads through MiXCR, storing one row per CDR3 protein. The table lists some 560,000 distinct CDR3 sequences, approximately 26% of them singletons. The CDR3 runs to 18 residues. J gave up 0 bases and V 3 bases, and 10 bases lay outside the gene matches. CDR1 is SEHNR and CDR2 is FQNEAQ in the germline V gene (reference sequence). These records were also assigned to another study, of T cells of mothers and their children. That investigation notes: Samples were provided by three healthy Caucasian mothers and their six children. No clones detected were persistent microchimeric T cell clones.

The chain is built from TRBV7-9 and TRBJ2-4, with 8 bases identical to TRBD1. This TCR came from a boy aged 2 to 10 in good health. Sequencing input: blood. The CDR3 DNA follows: TGTGCCAGCAGCTTCGACAGGGGTGTCTCGTTAGCCAAAAACATTCAGTACTTC. It translates to CASSFDRGVSLAKNIQYF.